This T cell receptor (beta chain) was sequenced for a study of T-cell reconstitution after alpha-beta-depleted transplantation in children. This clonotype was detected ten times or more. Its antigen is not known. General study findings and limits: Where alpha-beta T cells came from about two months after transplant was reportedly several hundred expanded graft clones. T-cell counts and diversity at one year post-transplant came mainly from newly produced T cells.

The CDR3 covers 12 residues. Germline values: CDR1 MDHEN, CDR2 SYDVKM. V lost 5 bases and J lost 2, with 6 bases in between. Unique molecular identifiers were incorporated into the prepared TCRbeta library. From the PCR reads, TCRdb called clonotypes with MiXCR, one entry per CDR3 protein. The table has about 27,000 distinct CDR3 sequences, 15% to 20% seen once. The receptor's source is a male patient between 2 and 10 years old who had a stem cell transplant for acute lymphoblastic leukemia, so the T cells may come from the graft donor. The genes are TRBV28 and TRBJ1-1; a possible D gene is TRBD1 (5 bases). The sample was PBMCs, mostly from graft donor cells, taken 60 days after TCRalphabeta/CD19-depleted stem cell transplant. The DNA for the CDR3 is TGTGCCAGCAGTGACAGTAACACTGAAGCTTTCTTT. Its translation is CASSDSNTEAFF.